Reported below is one T cell receptor (beta chain). What it recognizes is unknown. The PCR had 60 Vbeta and 13 Jbeta primers. Measured with immunoSEQ multiplex PCR; TCRdb has only the in-frame clones, and not every one. The table records about 140,000 clones, about four fifths of them present only once. The data were obtained in a study of cytomegalovirus exposure and HLA in healthy donors. V dropped 4 bases and J dropped 0 bases, with 12 bases sitting between them. CDR1 and CDR2 (germline): ENHRY, SYGVKD. The CDR3 contains 15 residues. Regarding the study as a whole: Later analysis showed most CMV-associated TCR beta chains appearing HLA-restricted. Several V segments, TRBV6-2 and TRBV6-3 among them, could not be told apart and were dropped. Being productive about 90% or about 30% of the time was typical of most TCR beta V segments in an earlier analysis.

The source material was PBMCs. The receptor was derived from a male donor in good health and CMV-seronegative. The chain has TRBV10-3 and TRBJ1-2, with D perhaps TRBD1 (5 bases). CDR3 in DNA: TGTGCCATCAGTGGGGGCCATAGGACTAACTATGGCTACACCTTC. Its translation is CAISGGHRTNYGYTF.